This T cell receptor beta chain was identified during a study of control samples from healthy donors and cancer patients. This CDR3 is 14 amino acids long. From germline, CDR1 is SNHLY and CDR2 FYNNEI. Trimming stripped 2 bases from V and 10 bases from J, with 14 bases between. Sequenced by immunoSEQ multiplex PCR; TCRdb stores in-frame clones only, minus some. Of roughly 160,000 clones listed, over 95% were seen once; the top ten hold just over 1%. The sequence was collected from a woman aged 30 to 39 in good health. V usage is TRBV2 and J usage is TRBJ1-4; the D is unclear. The sample comprised blood. The CDR3 spells CASSELGRDGKLFF. The CDR3 nucleotides are TGTGCCAGCAGTGAACTAGGGAGGGATGGAAAACTGTTTTTT. Together with reference TRBV2 and TRBJ1-4, the CDR3 gives the full variable domain: EPEVTQTPSHQVTQMGQEVILRCVPISNHLYFYWYRQILGQKVEFLVSFYNNEISEKSEIFDDQFSVERPDGSNFTLKIRSTKLEDSAMYFCASSELGRDGKLFFGSGTQLSVL.